This entry describes one TCR beta chain. Antigen specificity is unknown. Each sample came from a Caucasian adult donor living in Nashville, Tennessee. V gave up 3 bases and J gave up 4 bases; unmatched junction bases: 11. This CDR3 comprises 17 residues. Germline CDR1 LNHNV, CDR2 YYDKDF (reference sequence). Produced via immunoSEQ multiplex PCR; TCRdb's table is partial and in-frame only. Found here are over a million clones, 75% to 80% of them singletons; the top ten hold 0.5% to 0.6%. The data belong to a study of shared clonotypes between healthy human individuals. Study in general: Per-donor plates numbered three CD4 naive, three CD4 memory, two CD8 naive and one CD8 memory.

Study observations and caveats: Among a handful of donors, roughly 5% of naive CD4 clonotypes were found in common. Sequencing depth was a factor that was expected to affect clonotype sharing among donors.

This clonotype was sampled from a man aged 18 to 35 in good health. Some clones in this sample may be carry-over from other donors' samples. The genes are TRBV15 and TRBJ2-2; TRBD1 matches 7 bases. Sequenced sample: memory CD4+ T cells from PBMCs. The subset: CD45RA-negative fraction. Here the CDR3 reads CATSRVPGQSPTGELFF. As DNA, the CDR3 is TGTGCCACCAGCAGGGTACCGGGACAGTCCCCCACCGGGGAGCTGTTTTTT.